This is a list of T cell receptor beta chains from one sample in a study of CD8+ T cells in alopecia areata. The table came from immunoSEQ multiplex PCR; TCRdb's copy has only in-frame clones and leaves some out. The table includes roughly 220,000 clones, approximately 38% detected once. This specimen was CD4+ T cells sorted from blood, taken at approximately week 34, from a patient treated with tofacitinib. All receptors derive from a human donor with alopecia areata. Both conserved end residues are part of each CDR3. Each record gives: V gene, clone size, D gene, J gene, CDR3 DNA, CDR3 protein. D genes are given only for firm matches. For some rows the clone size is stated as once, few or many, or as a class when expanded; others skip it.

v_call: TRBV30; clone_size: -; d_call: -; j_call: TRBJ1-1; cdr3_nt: TGTGCCTGGAGTCCAGGAATGAACACTGAAGCTTTCTTT; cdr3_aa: CAWSPGMNTEAFF
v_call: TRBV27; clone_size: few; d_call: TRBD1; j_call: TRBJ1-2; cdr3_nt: TGTGCCAGCAGCACTGGGCCCAGAGGGGGCCAAGGCTACACCTTC; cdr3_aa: CASSTGPRGGQGYTF
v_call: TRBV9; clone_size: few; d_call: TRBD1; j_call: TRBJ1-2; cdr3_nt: TGTGCCAGCAGCCCCCGGACAGGGGTCCTTAACTATGGCTACACCTTC; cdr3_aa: CASSPRTGVLNYGYTF
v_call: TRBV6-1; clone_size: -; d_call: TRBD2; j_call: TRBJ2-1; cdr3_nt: TGTGCCAGCAGTGCCGGGACTAGCGGGGTCAATGAGCAGTTCTTC; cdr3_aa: CASSAGTSGVNEQFF
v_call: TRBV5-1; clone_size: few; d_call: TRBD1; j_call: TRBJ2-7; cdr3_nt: TGCGCCAGCAGCTTGGGAGCAGGGGGCGACGAGCAGTACTTC; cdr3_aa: CASSLGAGGDEQYF
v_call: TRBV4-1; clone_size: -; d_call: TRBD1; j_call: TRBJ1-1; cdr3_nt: TGCGCCAGCAGCCAACTTACCACAGGGGGCCGGACTGAAGCTTTCTTT; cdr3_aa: CASSQLTTGGRTEAFF
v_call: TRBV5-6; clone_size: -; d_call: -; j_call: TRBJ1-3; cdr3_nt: TGTGCCAGCAGCATTTTTGGTGACCCTGGAAACACCATATATTTT; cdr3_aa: CASSIFGDPGNTIYF
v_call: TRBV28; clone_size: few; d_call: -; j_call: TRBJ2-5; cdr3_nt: TGTGCCAGCAGTTTATGGAACGCGTACCAAGAGACCCAGTACTTC; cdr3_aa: CASSLWNAYQETQYF
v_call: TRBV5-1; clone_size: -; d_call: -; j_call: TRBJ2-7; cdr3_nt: TGCGCCAGCAGCTTGAGAGTGCTTGGCGAGCAGTACTTC; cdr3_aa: CASSLRVLGEQYF
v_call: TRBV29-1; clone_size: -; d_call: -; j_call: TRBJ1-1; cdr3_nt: TGCAGCGTTGGACTGGGCACTGAAGCTTTCTTT; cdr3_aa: CSVGLGTEAFF
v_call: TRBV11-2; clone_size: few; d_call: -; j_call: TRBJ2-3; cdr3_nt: TGTGCCAGCAGCTTTTCACCTTACGTCTCAGATACGCAGTATTTT; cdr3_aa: CASSFSPYVSDTQYF
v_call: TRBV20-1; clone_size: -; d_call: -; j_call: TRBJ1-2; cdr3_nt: TGCAGTGCTAGTAGAGATGGCTACACCTTC; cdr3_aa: CSASRDGYTF
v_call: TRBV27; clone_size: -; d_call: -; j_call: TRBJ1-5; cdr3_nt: TGTGCCAGCAGAGGGGGAGTTGGACAGCCCCAGCATTTT; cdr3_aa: CASRGGVGQPQHF
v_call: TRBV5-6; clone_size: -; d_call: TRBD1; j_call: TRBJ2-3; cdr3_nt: TGTGCCAGCAGCTGGGACAGGGGAAGGACAGATACGCAGTATTTT; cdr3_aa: CASSWDRGRTDTQYF
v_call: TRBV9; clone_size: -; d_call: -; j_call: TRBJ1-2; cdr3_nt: TGTGCCAGCAGCTCGCACCGGGCCCTAAGCCACTATGGCTACACCTTC; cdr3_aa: CASSSHRALSHYGYTF
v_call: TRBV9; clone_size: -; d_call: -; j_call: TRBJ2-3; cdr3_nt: TGTGCCAGCAGCGTAACGCCTAGCGTAAGCACAGATACGCAGTATTTT; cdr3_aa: CASSVTPSVSTDTQYF
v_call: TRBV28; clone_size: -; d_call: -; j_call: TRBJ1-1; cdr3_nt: TGTGCCAGCAGTTTAGGGCAGGGAGCTTTCTTT; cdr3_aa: CASSLGQGAFF
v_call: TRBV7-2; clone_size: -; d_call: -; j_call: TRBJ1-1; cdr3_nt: TGTGCCAGCAGCTTCCGGACTCCGAGCGCTGAAGCTTTCTTT; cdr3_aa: CASSFRTPSAEAFF
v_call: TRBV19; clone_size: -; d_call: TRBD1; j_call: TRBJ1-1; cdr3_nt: TGTGCCAGTAGAGACAGGGGGCATTCGAACACTGAAGCTTTCTTT; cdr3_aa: CASRDRGHSNTEAFF
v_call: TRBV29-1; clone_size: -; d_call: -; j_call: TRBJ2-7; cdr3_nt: TGCAGCGTCACAGGGATGAGGAAGGACGAGCAGTACTTC; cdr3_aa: CSVTGMRKDEQYF
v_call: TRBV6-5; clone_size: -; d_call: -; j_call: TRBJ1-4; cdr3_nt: TGTGCCAGCAGTTACTCGTACAGGACTAATGAAAAACTGTTTTTT; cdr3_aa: CASSYSYRTNEKLFF
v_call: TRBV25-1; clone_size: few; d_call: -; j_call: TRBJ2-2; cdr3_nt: TGTGCCAGCAGTGCACAGGGAGGAAGCACCGGGGAGCTGTTTTTT; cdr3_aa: CASSAQGGSTGELFF
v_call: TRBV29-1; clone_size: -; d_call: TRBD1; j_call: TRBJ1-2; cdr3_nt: TGCAGCGTGGACAGGCAATATGGCTACACCTTC; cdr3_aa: CSVDRQYGYTF
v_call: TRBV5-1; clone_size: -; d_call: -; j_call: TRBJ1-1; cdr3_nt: TGCGCCAGCAGCGGGGGACGGCTGAACACTGAAGCTTTCTTT; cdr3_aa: CASSGGRLNTEAFF
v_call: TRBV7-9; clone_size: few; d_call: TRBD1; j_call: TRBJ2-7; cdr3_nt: TGTGCCAGCAGCCCGACAGGGCGCGAGCAGTACTTC; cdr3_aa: CASSPTGREQYF
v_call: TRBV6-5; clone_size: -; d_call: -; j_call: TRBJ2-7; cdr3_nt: TGTGCCAGCAGCCATAAGAGCTACGAGCAGTACTTC; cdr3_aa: CASSHKSYEQYF
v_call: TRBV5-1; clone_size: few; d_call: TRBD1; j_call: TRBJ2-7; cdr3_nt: TGCGCCAGCAGTATGGGACAGGCCTCCGAGCAGTACTTC; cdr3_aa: CASSMGQASEQYF
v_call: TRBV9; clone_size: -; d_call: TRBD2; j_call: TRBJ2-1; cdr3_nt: TGTGCCAGCAGCGGTGGATTTTTGAGCGGGGGGGCCAGAGATGAGCAGTTCTTC; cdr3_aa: CASSGGFLSGGARDEQFF
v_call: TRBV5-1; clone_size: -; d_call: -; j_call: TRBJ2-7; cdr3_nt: TGCGCCAGCAGCTTGATGTCCAGCTCCTACGAGCAGTACTTC; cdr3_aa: CASSLMSSSYEQYF
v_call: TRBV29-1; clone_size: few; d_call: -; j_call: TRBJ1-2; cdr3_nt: TGCAGCGTTGACCTAGAGGGAGACTATGGCTACACCTTC; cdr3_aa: CSVDLEGDYGYTF
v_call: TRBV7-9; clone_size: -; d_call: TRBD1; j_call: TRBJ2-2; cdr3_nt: TGTGCCAGCAGCGTCCAAACAGGGGGCACCGGGGAGCTGTTTTTT; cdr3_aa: CASSVQTGGTGELFF
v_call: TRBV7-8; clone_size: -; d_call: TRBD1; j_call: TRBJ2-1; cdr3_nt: TGTGCCAGCAGCTCGAGGACAGGGGGCTCACGGCGGGGCTACAATGAGCAGTTCTTC; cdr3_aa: CASSSRTGGSRRGYNEQFF
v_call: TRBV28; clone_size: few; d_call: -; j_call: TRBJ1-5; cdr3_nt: TGTGCCAGCGGGGAGCTCCAGCATTTT; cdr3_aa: CASGELQHF
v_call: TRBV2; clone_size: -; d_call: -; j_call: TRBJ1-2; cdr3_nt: TGTGCCAGCAGTGAAAGGGGGTCTACTAACTATGGCTACACCTTC; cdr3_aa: CASSERGSTNYGYTF
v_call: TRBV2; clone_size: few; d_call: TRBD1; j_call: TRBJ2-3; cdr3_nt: TGTGCCAGCAGTCTTGACAGGGGGCAAGATACGCAGTATTTT; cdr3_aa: CASSLDRGQDTQYF
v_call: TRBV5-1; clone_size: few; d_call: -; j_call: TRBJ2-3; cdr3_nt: TGCGCCAGCAAGGACAGCACAGATACGCAGTATTTT; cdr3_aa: CASKDSTDTQYF
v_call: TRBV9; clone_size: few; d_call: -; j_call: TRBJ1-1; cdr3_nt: TGTGCCAGCAATCGTGGGGACAAAAACACTGAAGCTTTCTTT; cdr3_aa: CASNRGDKNTEAFF
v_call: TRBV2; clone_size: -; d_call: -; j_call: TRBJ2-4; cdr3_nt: TGTGCCAGCAGTGAAACGTCGGCCGCCACCGGGAACATTCAGTACTTC; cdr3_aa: CASSETSAATGNIQYF
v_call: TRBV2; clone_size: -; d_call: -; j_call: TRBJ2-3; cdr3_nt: TGTGCCAGCAGTGGGAGGGACAGACACACAGATACGCAGTATTTT; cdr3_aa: CASSGRDRHTDTQYF
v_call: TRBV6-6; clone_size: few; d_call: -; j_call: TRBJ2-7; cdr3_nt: TGTGCCAGCACCGAAAACAGGGTCTACGAGCAGTACTTC; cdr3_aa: CASTENRVYEQYF
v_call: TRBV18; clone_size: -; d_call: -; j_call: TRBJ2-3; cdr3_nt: TGTGCCAGCTCACCGAGCACAGATACGCAGTATTTT; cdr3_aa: CASSPSTDTQYF
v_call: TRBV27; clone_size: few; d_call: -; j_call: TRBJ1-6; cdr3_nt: TGTGCCAGCAGGGTCCCGGGGAATTCACCCCTCCACTTT; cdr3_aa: CASRVPGNSPLHF
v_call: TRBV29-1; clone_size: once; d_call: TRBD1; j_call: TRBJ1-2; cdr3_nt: TGCAGCGCCTTGGGACAGGGTCATGGCTACACCTTC; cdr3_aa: CSALGQGHGYTF
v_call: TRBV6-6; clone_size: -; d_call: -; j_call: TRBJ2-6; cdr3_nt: TGTGCCAGCATGACACCTGTCTCTGGGGCCAACGTCCTGACTTTC; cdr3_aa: CASMTPVSGANVLTF
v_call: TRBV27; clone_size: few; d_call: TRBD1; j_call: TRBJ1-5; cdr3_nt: TGTGCCAGCAAGCCACAGGGGGGGAATCAGCCCCAGCATTTT; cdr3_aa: CASKPQGGNQPQHF
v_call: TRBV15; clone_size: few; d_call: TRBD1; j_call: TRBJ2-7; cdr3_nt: TGTGCCACCAGCACCCGGGGACAGGGAGACTTCTACGAGCAGTACTTC; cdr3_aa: CATSTRGQGDFYEQYF
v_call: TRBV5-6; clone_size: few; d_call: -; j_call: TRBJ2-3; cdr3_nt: TGTGCCAGCAGCTTGGCGGGACACATACAGGAAGATACGCAGTATTTT; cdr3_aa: CASSLAGHIQEDTQYF
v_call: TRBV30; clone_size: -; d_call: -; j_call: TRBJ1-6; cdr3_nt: TGTGCCTGGAGTGTACGGTGGTCCAGATCACCCCTCCACTTT; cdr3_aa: CAWSVRWSRSPLHF
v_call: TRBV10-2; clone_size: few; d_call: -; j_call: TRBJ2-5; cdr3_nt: TGCGCCAGCAGCCAACTTACGGAGACCCAGTACTTC; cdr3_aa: CASSQLTETQYF
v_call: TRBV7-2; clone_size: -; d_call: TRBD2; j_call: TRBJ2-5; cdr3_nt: TGTGCCAGCAGCCTAGCCGGGACTAGCGCCGAGACCCAGTACTTC; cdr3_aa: CASSLAGTSAETQYF
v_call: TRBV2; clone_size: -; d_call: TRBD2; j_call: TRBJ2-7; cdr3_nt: TGTGCCAGCAGTCAGCCCCGCGCACAAGGGACTAGCGGGGGAGACTACGAGCAGTACTTC; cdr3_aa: CASSQPRAQGTSGGDYEQYF
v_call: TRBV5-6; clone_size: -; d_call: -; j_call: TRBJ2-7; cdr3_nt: TGTGCCAGCAGTGCAGGCACGGCTCTTCTCTACGAGCAGTACTTC; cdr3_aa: CASSAGTALLYEQYF
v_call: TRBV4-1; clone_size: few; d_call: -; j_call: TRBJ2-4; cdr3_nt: TGCGCCAGCAGCCAAGAAGGCAGGGGCACGAGGACCATTCAGTACTTC; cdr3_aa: CASSQEGRGTRTIQYF
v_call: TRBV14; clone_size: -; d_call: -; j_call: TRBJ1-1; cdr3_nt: TGTGCCAGCAGCCAGGAGACGGTGGTAGCTTTCTTT; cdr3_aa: CASSQETVVAFF
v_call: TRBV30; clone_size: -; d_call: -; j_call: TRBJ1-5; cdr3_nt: TGTGCCTGGAGTCAGACGGTTGACGGGCAGCCCCAGCATTTT; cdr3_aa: CAWSQTVDGQPQHF
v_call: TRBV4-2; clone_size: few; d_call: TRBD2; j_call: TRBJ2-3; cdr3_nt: TGTGCCAGCAGCCAAGCTAGCGGGGGGGCCTCCTTCACAGATACGCAGTATTTT; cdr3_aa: CASSQASGGASFTDTQYF
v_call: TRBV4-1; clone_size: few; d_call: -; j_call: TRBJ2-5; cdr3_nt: TGCGCCAGCAGCCAAGGGGCGAGGGGAGAACAAGAGACCCAGTACTTC; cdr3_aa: CASSQGARGEQETQYF
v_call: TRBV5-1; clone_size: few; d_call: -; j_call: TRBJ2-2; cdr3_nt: TGCGCAGTCCTTGCGAACACCGGGGAGCTGTTTTTT; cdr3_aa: CAVLANTGELFF